These 30 T cell receptor beta chains share one sample of origin, sequenced in a study of pediatric ulcerative colitis. The protocol was immunoSEQ multiplex PCR, while the TCRdb copy is restricted to in-frame clones and leaves out a portion. Found here are around 64,000 clones, 70% to 80% of them singletons; the top ten hold over 4%. The specimen sequenced was blood. Source of these receptors: a boy under 18 with moderate ulcerative colitis.

The J gene is TRBJ2-2, the V gene TRBV29-1; D not resolved. Trimming took 4 bases from V and 3 from J, leaving 6 bases between them. CDR3 size: 12 residues. The germline V gene encodes CDR1 SQVTM and CDR2 ANQGSEA. The CDR3 protein is CSVGGYTGELFF. In DNA form, the CDR3 reads TGCAGCGTTGGCGGATACACCGGGGAGCTGTTTTTT.

This rearrangement joins TRBV4-1 to TRBJ2-2; a weak D match, TRBD2 (5 bases). The CDR3 extends over 15 amino acids. V was clipped by 0 bases and J by 4 bases, with 9 bases between them. Germline CDR1 reads MGHRA; CDR2 reads YSYEKL. The DNA for the CDR3 is TGCGCCAGCAGCCAAGATGAGGGCTCCACCGGGGAGCTGTTTTTT. Protein: CASSQDEGSTGELFF.

This clone was seen only once. The V gene is TRBV6-6, the J gene TRBJ2-3, with 7 positions matching TRBD2. The CDR3 consists of 14 residues. CDR1 and CDR2 (germline): MNHNY, SVGAGI (reference sequence). J was trimmed by 1 base and V by 6 bases; bases with no gene match: 4. The CDR3 sequence is CASRKREGTDTQYF. The CDR3 DNA reads as TGTGCCAGCAGGAAGCGGGAAGGCACAGATACGCAGTATTTT.

The V and J genes are TRBV7-9 and TRBJ2-2, with a tentative D call TRBD1 (5 bases). The CDR3 length is 15 residues. Germline V lookup: CDR1 SEHNR, CDR2 FQNEAQ (reference sequence). V was trimmed by 6 bases and J by 1 base, leaving 12 bases between them. The CDR3: CASRLRTLNTGELFF. The CDR3 DNA reads as TGTGCCAGCAGACTAAGGACATTGAACACCGGGGAGCTGTTTTTT.

V and J are TRBV5-1 and TRBJ2-2, with 12 bases aligning to TRBD2. The CDR3 sequence is 17 residues long. Unmatched junction bases numbered 6, after V lost 0 bases and J lost 6 bases. Germline CDR1 and CDR2: SGHRS and YFSETQ. CDR3 sequence (DNA): TGCGCCAGCAGCTTGGGACTAGCGGGAGTTAGTTCCGGGGAGCTGTTTTTT. Its protein is CASSLGLAGVSSGELFF.

V gene TRBV7-7 combines with J gene TRBJ2-5; TRBD1 or TRBD2 may be the D gene (6 bases each). CDR3 length: 13 residues. Germline loops: CDR1 SSHAT, CDR2 FNYEAQ (reference sequence). Trimming cost V 4 bases and J 5 bases, with 11 bases left between them. The CDR3 DNA reads TGTGCCAGCAGCTCGGGGGCAGATGAGACCCAGTACTTC. Protein product: CASSSGADETQYF.

The J gene is TRBJ2-7, the V gene TRBV2; 7 positions match TRBD2. The CDR3 has 16 amino acids. V lost 2 bases, J lost 7 bases, and 14 bases stayed unmatched. The germline V gene has CDR1 SNHLY and CDR2 FYNNEI. This chain's CDR3 is CASSESVHRGEGEQYF. In DNA, the CDR3 is TGTGCCAGCAGTGAAAGCGTCCATCGGGGGGAGGGGGAGCAGTACTTC.

This clone was observed once. The chain links TRBV6-6 to TRBJ1-1; 8 bases are a match to TRBD1. The V gene's germline CDR1 is MNHNY and CDR2 SVGAGI (reference sequence). CDR3 length: 15 amino acids. V gave up 2 bases and J gave up 1 base; unmatched junction bases: 3. The CDR3 sequence: CASSYGGTGNTEAFF. CDR3 nucleotides: TGTGCCAGCAGTTACGGAGGGACAGGGAACACTGAAGCTTTCTTT.

V usage is TRBV29-1 and J usage is TRBJ2-7, with a weak D call TRBD1 (5 bases). The ends were cut back, 7 bases at V and 3 bases at J, with 10 bases in the middle. The CDR3 has 11 amino acids. Germline V CDR1 and CDR2: SQVTM, ANQGSEA. CDR3 DNA: TGCAGCGCCGGACATCTCTACGAGCAGTACTTC. Residues: CSAGHLYEQYF.

The chain uses TRBV6-6 and TRBJ1-6; D possibly corresponds to TRBD1 (6 bases). Trimming shortened V by 5 bases and J by 9 bases, and 14 bases separated the two germline ends. The CDR3 loop spans 14 amino acids. Per the germline V gene, CDR1 is MNHNY and CDR2 is SVGAGI (reference sequence). CDR3 loop: CASSRTRGGSPLHF. The CDR3 nucleotides are TGTGCCAGCAGTCGGACCCGAGGGGGTTCACCCCTCCACTTT.

The V gene is TRBV30, the J gene TRBJ2-7; 15 nucleotides match TRBD2. The CDR3 is made up of 17 amino acids. Germline trimming cut 5 bases from V and 4 bases from J; bases unmatched to any gene: 12. Germline V gives CDR1 GTSNPN, CDR2 SVGIG (reference sequence). The DNA for the CDR3 is TGTGCCTGGGACAATCCGGGACTAGCGGGGGGAAAGTACGAGCAGTACTTC. Amino acid sequence: CAWDNPGLAGGKYEQYF.

The chain links TRBV20-1 to TRBJ2-7; tentatively, D is TRBD2 (6 bases). Germline assignment: CDR1 DFQATT and CDR2 SNEGSKA (reference sequence). CDR3 length: 11 amino acids. CDR3 amino acids: CSGGRPDEQYF. The CDR3 DNA follows: TGCAGCGGGGGTCGTCCGGACGAGCAGTACTTC.

The chain joins TRBV6-4 to TRBJ1-5, with D tentatively TRBD1 (5 bases). The CDR3 runs 16 residues. Germline CDR1 and CDR2: MRHNA and SNTAGT. V dropped 8 bases and J dropped 4 bases, with 21 bases sitting between them. The CDR3 DNA sequence: TGTGCCAGCCTTATGAACTGGGGGGGTGGTAATCAGCCCCAGCATTTT. Its protein is CASLMNWGGGNQPQHF.

There are a few counts of this clone. The gene calls are TRBV7-3 and TRBJ1-2; D remains unclear. The CDR3 runs 13 residues. Germline CDR1 is SGHTA and CDR2 is FQGTGA. Between the trimmed V and J ends, which lost 4 bases and 10 bases, there was a span of 16 bases. The CDR3 DNA reads as TGTGCCAGCAGCTATTCGGCAGGAGATGTCTACACCTTC. Amino acid sequence: CASSYSAGDVYTF.

The chain has TRBV7-6 and TRBJ1-1; D remains ambiguous. The V gene's germline CDR1 is SGHVS and CDR2 FNYEAQ. This CDR3 contains 12 residues. Between the trimmed V and J ends, which lost 7 bases and 0 bases, there was a span of 6 bases. The CDR3 nucleotides read TGTGCCAGCACCAACTTGAACACTGAAGCTTTCTTT. This encodes CASTNLNTEAFF. Combining the CDR3 with reference TRBV7-6 and TRBJ1-1 gives the whole variable domain GAGVSQSPRYKVTKRGQDVALRCDPISGHVSLYWYRQALGQGPEFLTYFNYEAQQDKSGLPNDRFSAERPEGSISTLTIQRTEQRDSAMYRCASTNLNTEAFFGQGTRLTVV.

This chain uses TRBV9 with TRBJ2-3, with TRBD2 matching over 10 bases. CDR3 length: 15 amino acids. In germline, CDR1 is SGDLS, CDR2 YYNGEE. With 4 bases clipped from V and 4 bases from J, the junction kept 6 bases outside the gene matches. CDR3 loop: CASSKREGLADTQYF. CDR3 sequence (DNA): TGTGCCAGCAGCAAGCGGGAGGGCCTGGCAGATACGCAGTATTTT.

This CDR3 is CASSQRADVIETQYF. CDR3 DNA: TGCGCCAGCAGCCAGCGGGCCGACGTGATAGAGACCCAGTACTTC. The chain carries TRBV4-1 and TRBJ2-5; D is possibly TRBD2 (5 bases). The CDR3 has 15 amino acids. V was trimmed by 3 bases and J by 4 bases, leaving 15 bases between them. Per the germline V gene, CDR1 is MGHRA and CDR2 is YSYEKL.

The CDR3 loop reads CASSPGEKLFF. DNA of the CDR3: TGTGCCAGTAGCCCTGGGGAAAAACTGTTTTTT. The chain employs TRBV19 and TRBJ1-4; no reliable D call. CDR3 size: 11 residues. Deletions cut 6 bases from V and 8 bases from J, with 7 bases between. Germline V gene sequence: CDR1 LNHDA, CDR2 SQIVND (reference sequence).

In DNA form, the CDR3 reads TGTGCCAGTAGTATAACTACTAGCGGGACCCGGGAGCTGTTTTTT. Its translation: CASSITTSGTRELFF. The genes are TRBV19 and TRBJ2-2; 10 bases align to TRBD2. The V segment lost 2 bases and the J segment 9 bases; nucleotides outside the gene matches: 6. Germline V gives CDR1 LNHDA, CDR2 SQIVND (reference sequence). The CDR3 loop spans 15 amino acids.

The chain links TRBV7-2 to TRBJ2-3, with 7 bases aligning to TRBD2. The CDR3 is 16 residues long. Trimming took 6 bases from V and 2 from J; bases not matched to a gene: 11. From germline, CDR1 is SGHTA and CDR2 FQGNSA. The CDR3 DNA sequence: TGTGCCAGCAGTTATTGGGGCGGGGGAATCACAGATACGCAGTATTTT. This sequence encodes CASSYWGGGITDTQYF. The full variable domain, completed using reference TRBV7-2 and TRBJ2-3, is GAGVSQSPSNKVTEKGKDVELRCDPISGHTALYWYRQSLGQGLEFLIYFQGNSAPDKSGLPSDRFSAERTGGSVSTLTIQRTQQEDSAVYLCASSYWGGGITDTQYFGPGTRLTVL.

This clone was counted a single time. The V call is TRBV9, the J call TRBJ2-7, with 9 bases matching TRBD2. Germline CDR1 and CDR2: SGDLS and YYNGEE. CDR3 size: 14 residues. Germline trimming cut 6 bases from V and 6 bases from J; bases unmatched to any gene: 10. The CDR3 spells CASTVGLREGEQYF. The CDR3 coding sequence is TGTGCCAGCACCGTGGGCTTGCGGGAGGGCGAGCAGTACTTC.

The chain employs TRBV2 and TRBJ1-1, with a possible D match to TRBD1 (6 bases). There are 13 residues in the CDR3. The V end was cut by 3 bases, the J end by 8 bases, with 13 bases between. Looked up from germline, CDR1 is SNHLY and CDR2 is FYNNEI. CDR3 amino acids: CASSDNRVLEAFF. DNA of the CDR3: TGTGCCAGCAGTGATAACAGGGTTTTGGAAGCTTTCTTT.

This chain joins TRBV7-8 and TRBJ2-5; the D is unclear. Germline CDR1 is SGHVS and CDR2 is FQNEAQ. This CDR3 contains 14 residues. V gave up 6 bases and J gave up 1 base, with 12 bases separating them. In nucleotides, the CDR3 is TGTGCCAGCAGTCCACGACGAACCCAAGAGACCCAGTACTTC. Translating it yields CASSPRRTQETQYF.

This chain links TRBV7-2 with TRBJ1-1; no definite D call. The CDR3 spans 15 residues. V was trimmed by 1 base and J by 4 bases, leaving 13 bases between them. CDR1 and CDR2 from the germline V gene are SGHTA and FQGNSA. In DNA form, the CDR3 reads TGTGCCAGCAGCTTAGTATTCGGAGGGTCCACTGAAGCTTTCTTT. As protein: CASSLVFGGSTEAFF. Filled out from reference TRBV7-2 and TRBJ1-1, the complete variable domain reads GAGVSQSPSNKVTEKGKDVELRCDPISGHTALYWYRQSLGQGLEFLIYFQGNSAPDKSGLPSDRFSAERTGGSVSTLTIQRTQQEDSAVYLCASSLVFGGSTEAFFGQGTRLTVV.

This chain connects TRBV29-1 to TRBJ2-5; D is possibly TRBD2 (7 bases). There are 13 residues in the CDR3. Germline CDR1 reads SQVTM; CDR2 reads ANQGSEA. Deletions cut 5 bases from V and 2 bases from J, with 12 bases between. The CDR3 reads CSVRRGRQETQYF. CDR3 bases: TGCAGCGTTAGGCGGGGGCGGCAAGAGACCCAGTACTTC.

CDR3 sequence reads: CAISEDRSYEQYF. The CDR3 bases are TGTGCCATCAGTGAGGACAGATCCTACGAGCAGTACTTC. The chain uses TRBV10-3 and TRBJ2-7, with D perhaps TRBD1 (5 bases). Germline V gives CDR1 ENHRY, CDR2 SYGVKD. V was pared by 2 bases and J by 1 base, with 6 bases between. The CDR3 spans 13 residues.

This chain uses TRBV9 with TRBJ2-3; the match to TRBD1 covers 7 bases. V was clipped by 3 bases and J by 2 bases; unmatched bases: 6. The CDR3 runs 15 residues. The V gene's germline CDR1 is SGDLS and CDR2 YYNGEE. The CDR3, as DNA: TGTGCCAGCAGCGCCCAGGGGGACCTCACAGATACGCAGTATTTT. Translated: CASSAQGDLTDTQYF.

In nucleotides, the CDR3 is TGTGCCAGCAGCTCTCCACGAGGACTAAACACCGGGGAGCTGTTTTTT. Its translation: CASSSPRGLNTGELFF. V and J are TRBV5-4 and TRBJ2-2; the D gene is possibly TRBD2 (6 bases). Trimming stripped 3 bases from V and 2 bases from J, with 14 bases between. Per germline, CDR1 SGHNT and CDR2 YYREEE (reference sequence). The CDR3 loop spans 16 amino acids.

The chain carries TRBV14 and TRBJ1-6; the D gene is possibly TRBD1 (5 bases). This CDR3 spans 16 amino acids. V lost 0 bases and J lost 9, with 15 bases in between. Germline assignment: CDR1 SGHDN and CDR2 FVKESK. Here the CDR3 DNA reads TGTGCCAGCAGCCAAGATATGGGGGGAAGTGGTTCACCCCTCCACTTT. Translated, it gives CASSQDMGGSGSPLHF.

The chain uses TRBV29-1 and TRBJ2-3; no reliable D call. Germline lookup yields CDR1 SQVTM and CDR2 ANQGSEA. The CDR3 is made up of 11 amino acids. V lost 6 bases and J lost 7, with 11 bases in between. The CDR3 nucleotides read TGCAGCGTCGACCCAGAGAATACGCAGTATTTT. As protein: CSVDPENTQYF.